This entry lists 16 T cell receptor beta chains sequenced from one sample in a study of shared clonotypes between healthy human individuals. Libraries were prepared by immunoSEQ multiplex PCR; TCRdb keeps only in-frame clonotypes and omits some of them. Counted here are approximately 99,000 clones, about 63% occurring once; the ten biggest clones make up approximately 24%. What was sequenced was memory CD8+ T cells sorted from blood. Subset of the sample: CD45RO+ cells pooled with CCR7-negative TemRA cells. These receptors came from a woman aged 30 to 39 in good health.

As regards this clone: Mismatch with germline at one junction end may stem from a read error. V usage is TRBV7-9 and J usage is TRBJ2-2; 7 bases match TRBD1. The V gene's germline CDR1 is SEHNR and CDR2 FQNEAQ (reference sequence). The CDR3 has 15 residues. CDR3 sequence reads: CVSSLGTVNTGELFF. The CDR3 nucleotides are TGTGTCAGCAGCTTGGGGACAGTTAACACCGGGGAGCTGTTTTTT.

This CDR3 reads CASSYNRGGIDTEAFF. As DNA, the CDR3 is TGTGCCAGCAGTTATAACAGGGGGGGAATAGATACTGAAGCTTTCTTT. This chain uses TRBV6-5 with TRBJ1-1; 8 bases are a match to TRBD1. The ends lost 3 bases at V and 5 bases at J; junction bases unmatched: 11. Per the germline V gene, CDR1 is MNHEY and CDR2 is SVGAGI. The CDR3 extends over 16 amino acids.

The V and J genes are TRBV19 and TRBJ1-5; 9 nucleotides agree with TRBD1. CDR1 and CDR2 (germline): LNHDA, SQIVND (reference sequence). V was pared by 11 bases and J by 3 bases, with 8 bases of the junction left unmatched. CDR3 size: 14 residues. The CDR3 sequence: CAGSDRGPNQPQHF. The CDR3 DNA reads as TGTGCCGGATCGGACAGGGGTCCCAATCAGCCCCAGCATTTT.

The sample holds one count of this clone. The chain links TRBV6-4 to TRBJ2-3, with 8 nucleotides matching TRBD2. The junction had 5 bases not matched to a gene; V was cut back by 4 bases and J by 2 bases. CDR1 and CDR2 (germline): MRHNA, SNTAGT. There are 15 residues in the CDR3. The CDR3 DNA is TGTGCCAGCAGTGTCGGTAGCGGGGCCACAGATACGCAGTATTTT. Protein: CASSVGSGATDTQYF.

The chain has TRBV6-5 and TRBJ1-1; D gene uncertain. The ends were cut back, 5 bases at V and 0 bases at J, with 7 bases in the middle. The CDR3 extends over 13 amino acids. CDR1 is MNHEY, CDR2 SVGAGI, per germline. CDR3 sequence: CASSDKMNTEAFF. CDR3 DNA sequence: TGTGCCAGCAGTGACAAAATGAACACTGAAGCTTTCTTT.

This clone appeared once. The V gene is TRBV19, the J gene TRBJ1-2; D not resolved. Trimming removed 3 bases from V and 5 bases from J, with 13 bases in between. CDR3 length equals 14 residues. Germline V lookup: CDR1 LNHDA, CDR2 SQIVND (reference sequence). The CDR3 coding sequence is TGTGCCAGTAGTATCAACCCTTCTACATATGGCTACACCTTC. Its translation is CASSINPSTYGYTF. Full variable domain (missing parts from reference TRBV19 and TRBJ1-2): DGGITQSPKYLFRKEGQNVTLSCEQNLNHDAMYWYRQDPGQGLRLIYYSQIVNDFQKGDIAEGYSVSREKKESFPLTVTSAQKNPTAFYLCASSINPSTYGYTFGSGTRLTVV.

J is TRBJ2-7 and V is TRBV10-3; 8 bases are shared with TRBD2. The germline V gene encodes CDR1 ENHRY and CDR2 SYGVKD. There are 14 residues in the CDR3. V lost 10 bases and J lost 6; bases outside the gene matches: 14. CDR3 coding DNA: TGTGCCACCAATTTGGGGGGACTAGGTTTCGAGCAGTACTTC. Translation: CATNLGGLGFEQYF.

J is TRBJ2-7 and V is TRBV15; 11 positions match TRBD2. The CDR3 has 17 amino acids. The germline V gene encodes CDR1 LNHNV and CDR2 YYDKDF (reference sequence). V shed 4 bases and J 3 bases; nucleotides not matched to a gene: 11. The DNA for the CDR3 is TGTGCCACCAGCACCTCTAGCGGGAGGCCCTCATTCTACGAGCAGTACTTC. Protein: CATSTSSGRPSFYEQYF.

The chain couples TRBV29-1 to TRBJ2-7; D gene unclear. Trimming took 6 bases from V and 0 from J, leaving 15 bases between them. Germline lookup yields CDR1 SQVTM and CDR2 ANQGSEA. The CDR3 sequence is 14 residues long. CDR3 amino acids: CSVTHSRSSYEQYF. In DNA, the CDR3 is TGCAGCGTGACTCACAGCCGGAGCTCCTACGAGCAGTACTTC.

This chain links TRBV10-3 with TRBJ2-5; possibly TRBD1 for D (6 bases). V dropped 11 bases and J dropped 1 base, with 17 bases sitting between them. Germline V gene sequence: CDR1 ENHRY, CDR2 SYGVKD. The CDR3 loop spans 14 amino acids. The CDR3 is CAVYSTGSQETQYF. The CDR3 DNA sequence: TGTGCCGTTTACTCGACAGGTAGCCAAGAGACCCAGTACTTC.

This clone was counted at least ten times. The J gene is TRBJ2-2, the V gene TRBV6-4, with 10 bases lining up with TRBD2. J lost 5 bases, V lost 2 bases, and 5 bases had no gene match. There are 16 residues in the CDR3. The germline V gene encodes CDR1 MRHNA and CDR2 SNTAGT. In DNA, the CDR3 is TGTGCCAGCAGTGACGAGTCTAGCGGGAGTACCGGGGAGCTGTTTTTT. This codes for CASSDESSGSTGELFF.

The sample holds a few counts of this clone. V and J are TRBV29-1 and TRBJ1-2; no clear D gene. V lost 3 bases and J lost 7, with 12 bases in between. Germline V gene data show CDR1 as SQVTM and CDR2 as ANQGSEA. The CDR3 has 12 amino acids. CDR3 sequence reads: CSVDIPLGGYTF. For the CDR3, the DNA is TGCAGCGTTGATATCCCCCTGGGTGGCTACACCTTC.

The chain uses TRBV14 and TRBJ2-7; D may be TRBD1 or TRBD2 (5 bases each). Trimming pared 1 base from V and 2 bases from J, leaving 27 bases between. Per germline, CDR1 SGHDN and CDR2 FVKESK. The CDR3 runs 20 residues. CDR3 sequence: CASSQAVKRGLEGSPYEQYF. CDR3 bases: TGTGCCAGCAGCCAAGCTGTCAAGAGGGGTTTAGAGGGTTCACCCTACGAGCAGTACTTC.

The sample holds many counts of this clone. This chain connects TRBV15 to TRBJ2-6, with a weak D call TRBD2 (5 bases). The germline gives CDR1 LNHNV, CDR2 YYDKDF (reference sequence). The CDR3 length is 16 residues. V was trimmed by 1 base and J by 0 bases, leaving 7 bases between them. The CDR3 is CATSRVAGSGANVLTF. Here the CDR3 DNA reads TGTGCCACCAGCAGAGTTGCGGGCTCTGGGGCCAACGTCCTGACTTTC.

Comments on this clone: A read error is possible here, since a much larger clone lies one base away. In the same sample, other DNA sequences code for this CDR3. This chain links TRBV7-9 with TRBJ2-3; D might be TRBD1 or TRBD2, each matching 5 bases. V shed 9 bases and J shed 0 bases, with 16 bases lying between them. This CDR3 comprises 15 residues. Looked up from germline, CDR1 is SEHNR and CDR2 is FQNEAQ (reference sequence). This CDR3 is CASSHGTDSTDTQYF. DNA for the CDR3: TGTGCCAGTAGCCACGGGACGGATAGCACAGATACGCAGTATTTT.

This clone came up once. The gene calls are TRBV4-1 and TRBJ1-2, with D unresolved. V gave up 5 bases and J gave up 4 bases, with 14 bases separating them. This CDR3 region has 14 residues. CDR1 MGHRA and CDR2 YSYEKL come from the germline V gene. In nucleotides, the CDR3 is TGCGCCAGCAGCAGTGCCCGGGTCCCCTATGGCTACACCTTC. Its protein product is CASSSARVPYGYTF.